The clone carrying this TCR beta chain came up once. This record comes from a study of cytomegalovirus exposure and HLA in healthy donors. In the PCR, 60 Vbeta and 13 Jbeta primers were used. Measured with immunoSEQ multiplex PCR; TCRdb has only the in-frame clones, and not every one. The sample includes about 170,000 clones, 85% of them seen just once. V was cut by 5 bases and J by 2 bases, with 7 bases left in between. Germline V gene data show CDR1 as LNHDA and CDR2 as SQIVND (reference sequence). The CDR3 has 13 amino acids. The clonotype was recovered from a boy between 2 and 10 years old in good health and CMV-seronegative. Source material: PBMCs. The V and J genes are TRBV19 and TRBJ1-5; D not resolved. The CDR3 sequence is CASSFAGNQPQHF. CDR3 sequence (DNA): TGTGCCAGTAGTTTCGCAGGCAATCAGCCCCAGCATTTT.